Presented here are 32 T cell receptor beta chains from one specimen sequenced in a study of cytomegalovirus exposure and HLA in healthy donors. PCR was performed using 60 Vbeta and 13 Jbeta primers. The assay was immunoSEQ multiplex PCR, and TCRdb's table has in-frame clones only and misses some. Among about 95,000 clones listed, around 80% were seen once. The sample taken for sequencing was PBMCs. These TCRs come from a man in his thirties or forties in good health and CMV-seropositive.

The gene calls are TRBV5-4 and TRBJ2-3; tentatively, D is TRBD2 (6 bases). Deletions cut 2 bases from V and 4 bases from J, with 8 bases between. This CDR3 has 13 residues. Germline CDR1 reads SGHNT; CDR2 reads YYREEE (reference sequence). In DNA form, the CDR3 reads TGTGCCAGCAGCTTACCGGGGGCAGATACGCAGTATTTT. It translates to CASSLPGADTQYF.

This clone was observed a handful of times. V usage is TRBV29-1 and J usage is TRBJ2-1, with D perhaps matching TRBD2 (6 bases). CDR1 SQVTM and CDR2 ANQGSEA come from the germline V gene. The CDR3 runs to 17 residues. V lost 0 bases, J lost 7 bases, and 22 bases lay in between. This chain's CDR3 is CSVEDPQGSGQKNEQFF. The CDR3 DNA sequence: TGCAGCGTTGAAGATCCCCAGGGTAGCGGCCAAAAGAATGAGCAGTTCTTC.

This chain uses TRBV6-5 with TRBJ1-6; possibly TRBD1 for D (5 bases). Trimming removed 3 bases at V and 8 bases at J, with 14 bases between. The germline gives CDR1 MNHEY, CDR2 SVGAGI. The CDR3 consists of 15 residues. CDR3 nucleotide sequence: TGTGCCAGCAGTTATTTCAGGGTACCCGATTCACCCCTCCACTTT. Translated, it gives CASSYFRVPDSPLHF.

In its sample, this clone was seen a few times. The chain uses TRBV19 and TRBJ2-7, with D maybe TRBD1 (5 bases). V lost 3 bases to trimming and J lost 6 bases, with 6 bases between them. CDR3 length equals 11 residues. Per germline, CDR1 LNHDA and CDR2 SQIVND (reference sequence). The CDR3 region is CASSIRGEQYF. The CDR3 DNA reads TGTGCCAGTAGTATTAGGGGCGAGCAGTACTTC.

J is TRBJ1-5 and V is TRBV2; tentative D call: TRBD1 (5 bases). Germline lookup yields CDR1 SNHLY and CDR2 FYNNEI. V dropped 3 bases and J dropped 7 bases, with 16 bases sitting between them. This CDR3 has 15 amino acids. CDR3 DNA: TGTGCCAGCAGTGAGGGGGGAAGACAAGGCCAGCCCCAGCATTTT. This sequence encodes CASSEGGRQGQPQHF.

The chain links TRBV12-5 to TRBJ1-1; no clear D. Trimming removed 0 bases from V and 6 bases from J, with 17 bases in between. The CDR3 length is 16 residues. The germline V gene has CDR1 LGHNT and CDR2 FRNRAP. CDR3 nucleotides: TGTGCTAGTGGTTTGGTATTTCAAGAGTCTAACCCTGAAGCTTTCTTT. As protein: CASGLVFQESNPEAFF. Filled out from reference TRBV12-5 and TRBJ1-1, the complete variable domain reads DARVTQTPRHKVTEMGQEVTMRCQPILGHNTVFWYRQTMMQGLELLAYFRNRAPLDDSGMPKDRFSAEMPDATLATLKIQPSEPRDSAVYFCASGLVFQESNPEAFFGQGTRLTVV.

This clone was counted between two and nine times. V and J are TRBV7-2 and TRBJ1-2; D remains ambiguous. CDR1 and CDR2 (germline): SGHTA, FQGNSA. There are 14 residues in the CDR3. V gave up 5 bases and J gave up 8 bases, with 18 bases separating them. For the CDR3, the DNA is TGTGCCAGCAGCATGACCGGCAGGTTTGGCGGCTACACCTTC. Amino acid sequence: CASSMTGRFGGYTF.

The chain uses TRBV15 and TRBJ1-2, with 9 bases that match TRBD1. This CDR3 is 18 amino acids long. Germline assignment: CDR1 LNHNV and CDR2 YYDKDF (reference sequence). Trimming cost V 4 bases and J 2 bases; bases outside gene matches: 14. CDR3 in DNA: TGTGCCACCAGCATGGGGGGACAGGGACAAACGAAGAACTATGGCTACACCTTC. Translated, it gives CATSMGGQGQTKNYGYTF.

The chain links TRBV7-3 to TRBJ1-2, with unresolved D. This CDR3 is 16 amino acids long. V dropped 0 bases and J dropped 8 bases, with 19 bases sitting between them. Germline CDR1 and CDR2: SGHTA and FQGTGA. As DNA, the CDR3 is TGTGCCAGCAGCTTAACCGGGTCGGTGACCGCCGGGGGCTACACCTTC. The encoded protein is CASSLTGSVTAGGYTF.

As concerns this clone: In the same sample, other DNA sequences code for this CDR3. The CDR3 spells CASRDRGTDTQYF. The DNA for the CDR3 is TGTGCCAGCCGGGACAGAGGCACAGATACGCAGTATTTT. The V call is TRBV19, the J call TRBJ2-3; 7 bases are shared with TRBD1. V lost 9 bases and J lost 1; bases outside the gene matches: 4. The CDR3 loop spans 13 amino acids. The V gene's germline CDR1 is LNHDA and CDR2 SQIVND (reference sequence).

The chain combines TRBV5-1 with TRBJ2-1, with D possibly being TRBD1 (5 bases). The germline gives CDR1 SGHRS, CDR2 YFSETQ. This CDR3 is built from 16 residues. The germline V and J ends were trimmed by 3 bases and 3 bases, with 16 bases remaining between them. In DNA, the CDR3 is TGCGCCAGCAGCTGGAACCTAGGGGAACGCTACAATGAGCAGTTCTTC. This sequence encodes CASSWNLGERYNEQFF.

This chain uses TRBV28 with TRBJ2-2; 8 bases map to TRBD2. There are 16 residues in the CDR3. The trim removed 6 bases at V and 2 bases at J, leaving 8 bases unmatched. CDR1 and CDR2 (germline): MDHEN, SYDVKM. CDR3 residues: CASRLAGLINTGELFF. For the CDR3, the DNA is TGTGCCAGCAGGTTAGCGGGATTGATTAACACCGGGGAGCTGTTTTTT.

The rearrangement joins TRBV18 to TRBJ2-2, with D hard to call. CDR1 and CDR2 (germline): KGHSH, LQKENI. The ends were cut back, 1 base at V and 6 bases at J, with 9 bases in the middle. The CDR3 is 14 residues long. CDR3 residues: CASSPLQVPGELFF. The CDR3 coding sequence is TGTGCCAGCTCACCACTCCAGGTCCCCGGGGAGCTGTTTTTT.

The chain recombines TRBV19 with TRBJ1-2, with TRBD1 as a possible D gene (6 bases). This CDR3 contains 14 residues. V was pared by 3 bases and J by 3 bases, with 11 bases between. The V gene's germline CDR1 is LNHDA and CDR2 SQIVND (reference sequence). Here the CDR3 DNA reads TGTGCCAGTAGTATCTTGGCAGGGGACTATGGCTACACCTTC. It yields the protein CASSILAGDYGYTF.

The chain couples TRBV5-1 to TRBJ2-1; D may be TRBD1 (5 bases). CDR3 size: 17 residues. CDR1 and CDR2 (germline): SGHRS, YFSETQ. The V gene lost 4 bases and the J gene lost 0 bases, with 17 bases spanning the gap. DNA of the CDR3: TGCGCCAGCAGCCCCGACGGCCCAGGGAACTCCTACAATGAGCAGTTCTTC. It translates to CASSPDGPGNSYNEQFF.

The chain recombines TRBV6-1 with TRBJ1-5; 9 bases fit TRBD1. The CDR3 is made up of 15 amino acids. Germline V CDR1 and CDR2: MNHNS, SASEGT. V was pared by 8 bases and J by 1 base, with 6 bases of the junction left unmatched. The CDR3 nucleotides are TGTGCCAGCGGAGGACAGGGGAGAAGCAATCAGCCCCAGCATTTT. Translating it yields CASGGQGRSNQPQHF.

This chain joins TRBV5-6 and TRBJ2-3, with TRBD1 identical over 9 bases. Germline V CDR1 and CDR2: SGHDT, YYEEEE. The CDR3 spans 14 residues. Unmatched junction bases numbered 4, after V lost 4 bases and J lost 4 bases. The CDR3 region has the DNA TGTGCCAGCAGCCTTCGACAGGGGGCAGATACGCAGTATTTT. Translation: CASSLRQGADTQYF.

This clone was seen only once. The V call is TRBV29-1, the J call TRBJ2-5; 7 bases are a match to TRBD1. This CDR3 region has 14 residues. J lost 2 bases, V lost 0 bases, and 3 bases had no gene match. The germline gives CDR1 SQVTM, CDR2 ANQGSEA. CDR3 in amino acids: CSVEDRDRQETQYF. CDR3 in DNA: TGCAGCGTTGAAGATCGGGACAGACAAGAGACCCAGTACTTC.

The CDR3 loop is CASRDGQGYTEAFF. CDR3 bases: TGTGCCAGCAGGGACGGACAGGGGTACACTGAAGCTTTCTTT. V gene TRBV6-6 combines with J gene TRBJ1-1; 9 bases fit TRBD1. This CDR3 comprises 14 residues. Germline CDR1 reads MNHNY; CDR2 reads SVGAGI (reference sequence). The V gene end was trimmed by 6 bases and the J gene end by 3 bases; junction bases not matched to a gene: 5.

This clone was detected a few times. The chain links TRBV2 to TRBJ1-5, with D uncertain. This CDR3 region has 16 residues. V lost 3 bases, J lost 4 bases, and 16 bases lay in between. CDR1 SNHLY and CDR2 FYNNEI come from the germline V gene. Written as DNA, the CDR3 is TGTGCCAGCAGTGAGGGCGTGGCACGGTCAAATCAGCCCCAGCATTTT. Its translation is CASSEGVARSNQPQHF.

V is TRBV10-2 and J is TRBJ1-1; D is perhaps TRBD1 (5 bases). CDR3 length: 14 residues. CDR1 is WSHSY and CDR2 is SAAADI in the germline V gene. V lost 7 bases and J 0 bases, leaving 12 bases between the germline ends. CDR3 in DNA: TGCGCCAGCATTAAACAGGAGATGAACACTGAAGCTTTCTTT. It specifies CASIKQEMNTEAFF.

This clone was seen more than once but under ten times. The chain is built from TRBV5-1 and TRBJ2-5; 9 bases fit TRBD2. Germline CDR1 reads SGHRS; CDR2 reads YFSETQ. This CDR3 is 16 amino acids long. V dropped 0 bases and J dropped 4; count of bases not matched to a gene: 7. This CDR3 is CASSLAPRGRAETQYF. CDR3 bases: TGCGCCAGCAGCTTGGCCCCCCGCGGGAGGGCAGAGACCCAGTACTTC.

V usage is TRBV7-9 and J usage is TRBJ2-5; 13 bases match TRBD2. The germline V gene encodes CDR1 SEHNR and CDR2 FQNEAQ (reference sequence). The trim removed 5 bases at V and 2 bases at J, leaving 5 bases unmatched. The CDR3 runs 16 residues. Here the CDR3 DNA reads TGTGCCAGCAGCCAAGGACTAGCGGGGGTTCAAGAGACCCAGTACTTC. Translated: CASSQGLAGVQETQYF.

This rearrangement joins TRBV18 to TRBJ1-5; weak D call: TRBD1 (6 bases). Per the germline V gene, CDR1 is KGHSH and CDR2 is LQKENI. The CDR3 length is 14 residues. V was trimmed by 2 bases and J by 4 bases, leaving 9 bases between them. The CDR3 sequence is CASSPTGWNQPQHF. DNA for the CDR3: TGTGCCAGCTCACCAACAGGGTGGAATCAGCCCCAGCATTTT.

CDR3 in DNA: TGTGCCAGCAGTGTGTTAGAAAAACTGTTTTTT. This sequence encodes CASSVLEKLFF. The chain uses TRBV2 and TRBJ1-4, with D unresolved. CDR1 and CDR2 from the germline V gene are SNHLY and FYNNEI. V was trimmed by 4 bases and J by 8 bases, leaving 5 bases between them. The CDR3 has 11 amino acids.

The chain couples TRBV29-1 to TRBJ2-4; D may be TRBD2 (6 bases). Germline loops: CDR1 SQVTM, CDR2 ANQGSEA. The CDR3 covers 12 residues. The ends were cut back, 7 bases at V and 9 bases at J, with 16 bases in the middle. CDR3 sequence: CSAVGSSPIQYF. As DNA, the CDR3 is TGCAGCGCTGTCGGGAGTAGCCCCATTCAGTACTTC.

CDR3 in amino acids: CASSDRDSPLHF. The CDR3 DNA reads as TGTGCCAGCAGTGACAGGGATTCACCCCTCCACTTT. The chain joins TRBV7-6 to TRBJ1-6; 7 bases align to TRBD1. CDR1 SGHVS and CDR2 FNYEAQ come from the germline V gene. The CDR3 totals 12 residues. The V segment lost 6 bases and the J segment 8 bases; nucleotides outside the gene matches: 1.

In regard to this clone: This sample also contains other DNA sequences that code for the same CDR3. CDR3 nucleotides: TGTGCCAGCAGCTTAGGGGCCACTGAAGCTTTCTTT. As protein: CASSLGATEAFF. This sequence joins TRBV7-9 and TRBJ1-1; the D is unclear. From germline, CDR1 is SEHNR and CDR2 FQNEAQ (reference sequence). V was clipped by 1 base and J by 4 bases, with 4 bases between them. This CDR3 is built from 12 residues.

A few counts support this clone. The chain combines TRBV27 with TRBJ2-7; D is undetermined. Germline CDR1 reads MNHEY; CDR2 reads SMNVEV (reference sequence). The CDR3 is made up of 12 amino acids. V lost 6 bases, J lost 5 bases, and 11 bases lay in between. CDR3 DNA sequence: TGTGCCAGCAGCATAAACAGAAACGAGCAGTACTTC. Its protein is CASSINRNEQYF.

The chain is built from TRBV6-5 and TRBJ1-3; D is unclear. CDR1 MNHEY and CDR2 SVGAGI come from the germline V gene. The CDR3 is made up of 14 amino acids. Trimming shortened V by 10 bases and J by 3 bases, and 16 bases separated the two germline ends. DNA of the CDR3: TGTGCCACCCACCCCCGGACTTATGGAAACACCATATATTTT. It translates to CATHPRTYGNTIYF.

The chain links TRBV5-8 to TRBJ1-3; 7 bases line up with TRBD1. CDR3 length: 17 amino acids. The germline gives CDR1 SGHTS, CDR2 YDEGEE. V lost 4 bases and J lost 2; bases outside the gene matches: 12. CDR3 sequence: CASSPDRRKIAGNTIYF. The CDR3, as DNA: TGTGCCAGCAGCCCGGACAGGCGGAAGATCGCTGGAAACACCATATATTTT. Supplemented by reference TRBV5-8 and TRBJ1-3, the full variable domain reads EAGVTQSPTHLIKTRGQQATLRCSPISGHTSVYWYQQALGLGLQFLLWYDEGEERNRGNFPPRFSGRQFPNYSSELNVNALELEDSALYLCASSPDRRKIAGNTIYFGEGSWLTVV.

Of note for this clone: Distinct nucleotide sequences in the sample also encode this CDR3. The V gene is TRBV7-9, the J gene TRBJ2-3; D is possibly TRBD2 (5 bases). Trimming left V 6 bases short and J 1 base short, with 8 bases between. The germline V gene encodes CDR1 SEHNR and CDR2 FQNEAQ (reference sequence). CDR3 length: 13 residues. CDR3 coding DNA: TGTGCCAGCAGTTTCGGGGGCACAGATACGCAGTATTTT. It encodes CASSFGGTDTQYF.